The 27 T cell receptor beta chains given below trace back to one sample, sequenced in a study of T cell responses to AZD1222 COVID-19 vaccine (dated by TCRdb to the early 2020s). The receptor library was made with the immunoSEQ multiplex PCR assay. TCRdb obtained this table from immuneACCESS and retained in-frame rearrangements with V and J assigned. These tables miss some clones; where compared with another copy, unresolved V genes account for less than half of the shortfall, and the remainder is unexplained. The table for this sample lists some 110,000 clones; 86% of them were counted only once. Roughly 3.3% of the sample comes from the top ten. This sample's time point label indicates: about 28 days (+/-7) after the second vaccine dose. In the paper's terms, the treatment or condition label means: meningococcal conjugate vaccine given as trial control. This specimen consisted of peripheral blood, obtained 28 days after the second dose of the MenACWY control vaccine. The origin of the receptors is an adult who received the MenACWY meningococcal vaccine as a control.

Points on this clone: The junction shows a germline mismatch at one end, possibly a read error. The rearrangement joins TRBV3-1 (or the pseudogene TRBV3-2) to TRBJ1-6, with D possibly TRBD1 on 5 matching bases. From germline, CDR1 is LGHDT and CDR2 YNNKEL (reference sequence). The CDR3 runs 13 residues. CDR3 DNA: TGTGCCAGCAGCCCCCTTAACGGGGCGCCCCCCCACTTT. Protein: CASSPLNGAPPHF.

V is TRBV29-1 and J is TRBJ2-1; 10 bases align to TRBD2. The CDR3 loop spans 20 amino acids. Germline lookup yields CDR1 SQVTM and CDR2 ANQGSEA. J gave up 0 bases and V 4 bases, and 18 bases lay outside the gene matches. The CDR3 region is CSVVLRPPTSSGGSYNEQFF. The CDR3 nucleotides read TGCAGCGTTGTTCTACGACCCCCCACGTCTAGCGGGGGCTCCTACAATGAGCAGTTCTTC.

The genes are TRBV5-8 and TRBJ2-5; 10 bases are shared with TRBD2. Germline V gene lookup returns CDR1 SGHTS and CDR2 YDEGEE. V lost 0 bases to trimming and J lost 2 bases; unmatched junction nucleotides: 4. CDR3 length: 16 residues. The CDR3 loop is CASSLGPTSGQETQYF. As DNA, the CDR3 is TGTGCCAGCAGCTTGGGCCCGACTAGCGGGCAAGAGACCCAGTACTTC.

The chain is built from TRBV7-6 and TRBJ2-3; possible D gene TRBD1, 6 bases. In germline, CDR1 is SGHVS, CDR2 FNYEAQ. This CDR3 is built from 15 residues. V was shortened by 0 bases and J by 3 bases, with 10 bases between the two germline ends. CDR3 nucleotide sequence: TGTGCCAGCAGCTTAGCGGGGGCTTCGACAGATACGCAGTATTTT. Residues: CASSLAGASTDTQYF. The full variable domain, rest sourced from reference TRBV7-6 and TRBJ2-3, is GAGVSQSPRYKVTKRGQDVALRCDPISGHVSLYWYRQALGQGPEFLTYFNYEAQQDKSGLPNDRFSAERPEGSISTLTIQRTEQRDSAMYRCASSLAGASTDTQYFGPGTRLTVL.

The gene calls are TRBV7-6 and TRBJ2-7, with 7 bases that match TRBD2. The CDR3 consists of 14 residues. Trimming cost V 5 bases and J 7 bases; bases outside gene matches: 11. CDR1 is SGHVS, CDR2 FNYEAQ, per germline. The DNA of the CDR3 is TGTGCCAGCAGCCCCCTAGGACTAGTTGGGGAGCAGTACTTC. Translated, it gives CASSPLGLVGEQYF.

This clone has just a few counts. The CDR3: CASSLSTYEQYF. CDR3 nucleotide sequence: TGTGCCAGCAGCCTAAGTACCTACGAGCAGTACTTC. The chain joins TRBV7-9 to TRBJ2-7, with D uncertain. V lost 5 bases, J lost 2 bases, and 7 bases lay in between. Germline V CDR1 and CDR2: SEHNR, FQNEAQ (reference sequence). The CDR3 sequence is 12 residues long.

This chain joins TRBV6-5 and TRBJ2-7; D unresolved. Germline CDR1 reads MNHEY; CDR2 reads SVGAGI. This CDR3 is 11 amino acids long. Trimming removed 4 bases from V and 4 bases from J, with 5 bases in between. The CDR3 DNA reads TGTGCCAGCAGTTTAGGGTACGAGCAGTACTTC. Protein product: CASSLGYEQYF.

The CDR3 bases are TGCGCCAGCAGCTGGACCGGGGACAGGGGAGGCGAGCAGTACTTC. Its translation: CASSWTGDRGGEQYF. The gene calls are TRBV5-1 and TRBJ2-7, with TRBD1 matching 10 bases. The germline V gene has CDR1 SGHRS and CDR2 YFSETQ. Trimming cost V 3 bases and J 6 bases; bases outside gene matches: 9. The CDR3 contains 15 residues.

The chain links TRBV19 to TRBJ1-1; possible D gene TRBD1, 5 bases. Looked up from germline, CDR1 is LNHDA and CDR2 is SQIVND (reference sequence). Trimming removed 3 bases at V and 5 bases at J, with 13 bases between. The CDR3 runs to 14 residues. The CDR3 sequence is CASSIQGRGTEAFF. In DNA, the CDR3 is TGTGCCAGTAGTATCCAGGGTAGAGGTACTGAAGCTTTCTTT.

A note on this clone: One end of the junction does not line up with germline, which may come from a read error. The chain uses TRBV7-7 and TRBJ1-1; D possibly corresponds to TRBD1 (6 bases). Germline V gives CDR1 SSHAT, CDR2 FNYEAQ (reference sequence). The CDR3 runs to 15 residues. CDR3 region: CASSLASQGDTEAFF. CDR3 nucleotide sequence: TGTGCTAGCAGCTTAGCATCACAGGGCGACACTGAAGCTTTCTTT.

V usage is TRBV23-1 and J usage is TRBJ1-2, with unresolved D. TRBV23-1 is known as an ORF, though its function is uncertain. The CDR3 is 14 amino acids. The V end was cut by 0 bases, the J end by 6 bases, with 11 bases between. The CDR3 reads CASSQSLGRDGYTF. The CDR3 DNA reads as TGCGCCAGCAGTCAATCGCTAGGGAGAGATGGCTACACCTTC.

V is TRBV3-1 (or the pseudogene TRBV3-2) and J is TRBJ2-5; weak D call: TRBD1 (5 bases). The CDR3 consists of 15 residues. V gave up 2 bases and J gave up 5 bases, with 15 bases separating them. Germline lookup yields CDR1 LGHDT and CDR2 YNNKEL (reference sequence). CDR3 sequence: CASSQSRVVWETQYF. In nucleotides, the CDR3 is TGTGCCAGCAGCCAAAGCAGGGTTGTATGGGAGACCCAGTACTTC.

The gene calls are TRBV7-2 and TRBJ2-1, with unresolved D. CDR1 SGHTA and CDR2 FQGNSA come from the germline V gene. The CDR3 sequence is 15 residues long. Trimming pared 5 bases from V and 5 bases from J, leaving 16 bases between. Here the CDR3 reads CASSDRMGADNEQFF. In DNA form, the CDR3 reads TGTGCCAGCAGCGATAGAATGGGTGCGGACAATGAGCAGTTCTTC.

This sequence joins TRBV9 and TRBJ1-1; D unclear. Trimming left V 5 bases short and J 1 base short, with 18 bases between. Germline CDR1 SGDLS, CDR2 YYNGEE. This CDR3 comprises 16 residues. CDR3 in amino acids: CASSSHPGGKNTEAFF. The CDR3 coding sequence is TGTGCCAGCAGTTCTCATCCGGGCGGGAAGAACACTGAAGCTTTCTTT. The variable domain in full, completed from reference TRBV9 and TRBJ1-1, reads DSGVTQTPKHLITATGQRVTLRCSPRSGDLSVYWYQQSLDQGLQFLIQYYNGEERAKGNILERFSAQQFPDLHSELNLSSLELGDSALYFCASSSHPGGKNTEAFFGQGTRLTVV.

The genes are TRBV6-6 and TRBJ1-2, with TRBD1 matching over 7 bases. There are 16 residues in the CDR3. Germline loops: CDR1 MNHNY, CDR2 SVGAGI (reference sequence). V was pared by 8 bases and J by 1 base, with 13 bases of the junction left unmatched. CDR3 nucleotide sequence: TGTGCCAGCTCCTCCCATGGGACAGTAAATAACTATGGCTACACCTTC. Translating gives CASSSHGTVNNYGYTF.

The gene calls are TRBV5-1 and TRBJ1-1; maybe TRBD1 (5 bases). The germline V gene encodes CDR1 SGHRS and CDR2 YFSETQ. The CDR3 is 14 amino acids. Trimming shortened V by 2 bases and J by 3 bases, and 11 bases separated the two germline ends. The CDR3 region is CASSFLGGDTEAFF. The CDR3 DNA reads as TGCGCCAGCAGCTTTTTGGGAGGGGACACTGAAGCTTTCTTT. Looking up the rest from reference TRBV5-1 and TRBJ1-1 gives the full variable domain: KAGVTQTPRYLIKTRGQQVTLSCSPISGHRSVSWYQQTPGQGLQFLFEYFSETQRNKGNFPGRFSGRQFSNSRSEMNVSTLELGDSALYLCASSFLGGDTEAFFGQGTRLTVV.

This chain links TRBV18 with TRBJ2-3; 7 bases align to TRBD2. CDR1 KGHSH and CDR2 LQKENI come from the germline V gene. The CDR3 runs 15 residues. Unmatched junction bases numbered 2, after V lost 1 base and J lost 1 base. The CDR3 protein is CASSPLSGGTDTQYF. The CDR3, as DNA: TGTGCCAGCTCACCACTAAGCGGGGGCACAGATACGCAGTATTTT.

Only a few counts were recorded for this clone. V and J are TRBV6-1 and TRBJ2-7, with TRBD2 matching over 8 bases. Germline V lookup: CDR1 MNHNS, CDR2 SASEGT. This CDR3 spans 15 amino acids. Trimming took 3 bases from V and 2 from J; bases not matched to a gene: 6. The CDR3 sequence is CASSDLLAGTYEQYF. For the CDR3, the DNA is TGTGCCAGCAGTGATCTCCTAGCGGGTACCTACGAGCAGTACTTC.

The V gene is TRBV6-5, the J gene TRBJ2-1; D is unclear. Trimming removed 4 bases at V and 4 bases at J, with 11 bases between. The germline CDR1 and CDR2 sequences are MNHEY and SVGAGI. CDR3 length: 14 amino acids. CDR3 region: CASSLNFQYNEQFF. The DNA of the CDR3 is TGTGCCAGCAGTTTAAACTTCCAATACAATGAGCAGTTCTTC.

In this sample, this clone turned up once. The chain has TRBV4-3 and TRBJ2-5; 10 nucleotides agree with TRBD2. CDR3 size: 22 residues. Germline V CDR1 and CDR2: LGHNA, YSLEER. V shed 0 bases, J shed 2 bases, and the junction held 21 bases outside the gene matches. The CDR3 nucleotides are TGCGCCAGCAGCCAAGATTTGCCCCTAGCGGGGGAGCTTACCGCCCCTCAAGAGACCCAGTACTTC. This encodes CASSQDLPLAGELTAPQETQYF.

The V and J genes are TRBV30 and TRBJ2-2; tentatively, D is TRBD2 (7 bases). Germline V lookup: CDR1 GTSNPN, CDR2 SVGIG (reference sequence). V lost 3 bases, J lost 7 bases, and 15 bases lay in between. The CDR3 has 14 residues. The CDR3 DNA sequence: TGTGCCTGGAGACTCTGGGGGGGCGGCGGGGAGCTGTTTTTT. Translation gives CAWRLWGGGGELFF.

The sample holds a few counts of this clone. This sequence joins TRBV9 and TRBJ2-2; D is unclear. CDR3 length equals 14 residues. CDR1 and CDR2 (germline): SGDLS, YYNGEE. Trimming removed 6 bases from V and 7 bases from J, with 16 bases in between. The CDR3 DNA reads TGTGCCAGCACCCCCTTAGTGTTTGGCGGGGAGCTGTTTTTT. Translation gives CASTPLVFGGELFF.

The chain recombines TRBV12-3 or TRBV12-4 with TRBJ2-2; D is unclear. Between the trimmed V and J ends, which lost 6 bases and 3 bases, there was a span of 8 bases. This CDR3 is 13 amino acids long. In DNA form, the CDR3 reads TGTGCCAGCAGGCTTGAGGACACCGGGGAGCTGTTTTTT. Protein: CASRLEDTGELFF.

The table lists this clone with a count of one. CDR3 amino acids: CAWSAPRGKNEKLFF. The DNA for the CDR3 is TGTGCCTGGAGTGCTCCCAGGGGGAAGAATGAAAAACTGTTTTTT. The V gene is TRBV30, the J gene TRBJ1-4, with TRBD1 matching 7 bases. The length of the CDR3 is 15 residues. With V trimmed by 1 base and J by 5 bases, 7 bases remained unmatched. The germline V gene encodes CDR1 GTSNPN and CDR2 SVGIG (reference sequence).

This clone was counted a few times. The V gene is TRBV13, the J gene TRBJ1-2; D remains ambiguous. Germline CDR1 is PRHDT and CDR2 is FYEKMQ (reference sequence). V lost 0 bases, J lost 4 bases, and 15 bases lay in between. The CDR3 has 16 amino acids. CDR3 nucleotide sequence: TGTGCCAGCAGCTTAGGCCGGGCACGGGGTGGCTATGGCTACACCTTC. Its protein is CASSLGRARGGYGYTF.

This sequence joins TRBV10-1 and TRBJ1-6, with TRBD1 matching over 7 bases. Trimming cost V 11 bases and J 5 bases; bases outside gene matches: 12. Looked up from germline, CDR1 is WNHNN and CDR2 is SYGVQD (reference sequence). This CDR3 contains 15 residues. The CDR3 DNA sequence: TGCGCCCCTCCCTCCCAGACAGGGCATAATTCACCCCTCCACTTT. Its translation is CAPPSQTGHNSPLHF.

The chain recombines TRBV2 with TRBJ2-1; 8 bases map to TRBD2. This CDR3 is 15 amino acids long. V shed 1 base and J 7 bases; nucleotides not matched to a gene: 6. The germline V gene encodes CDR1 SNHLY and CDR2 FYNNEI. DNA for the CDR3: TGTGCCAGCAGTGAAGGACTAGCGAGCTGGAATGAGCAGTTCTTC. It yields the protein CASSEGLASWNEQFF.